Below, 30 T cell receptor beta chains from the same sample are listed, as sequenced in a study of patients and donors after allogeneic stem cell transplantation. TCRdb re-called the RT-PCR reads through MiXCR, storing one row per CDR3 protein. The repertoire has approximately 200,000 distinct CDR3 sequences, less than 45% of them found once; the top ten carry about 30%. Sample: blood, either unsorted or a sorted T cell fraction (not recorded which). These TCRs come from a human donor who was either an allogeneic HSCT recipient or a stem cell or donor lymphocyte infusion donor (not recorded which). It is not recorded whose cells these are; they may come from a transplant donor.

This chain joins TRBV9 and TRBJ2-7; perhaps TRBD2 as D (5 bases). The CDR3 contains 14 residues. V lost 4 bases, J lost 2 bases, and 13 bases lay in between. Germline V gene sequence: CDR1 SGDLS, CDR2 YYNGEE. In nucleotides, the CDR3 is TGTGCCAGCAGCTTAACCCCCGGGACCTACGAGCAGTACTTC. Translating it yields CASSLTPGTYEQYF.

The chain is built from TRBV30 and TRBJ1-5; D gene unclear. The CDR3 totals 14 residues. Germline V gives CDR1 GTSNPN, CDR2 SVGIG (reference sequence). V shed 4 bases and J shed 6 bases, with 16 bases lying between them. CDR3: CAWKGRDMSQPQHF. The CDR3 DNA reads as TGTGCCTGGAAGGGAAGGGATATGTCTCAGCCCCAGCATTTT.

The chain employs TRBV5-6 and TRBJ2-7, with no clear D. CDR3 size: 13 residues. Looked up from germline, CDR1 is SGHDT and CDR2 is YYEEEE. Trimming shortened V by 2 bases and J by 1 base, and 7 bases separated the two germline ends. The chain's CDR3 is CASSLGRSYEQYF. The CDR3 DNA reads as TGTGCCAGCAGCTTAGGACGGTCCTACGAGCAGTACTTC.

The gene calls are TRBV5-1 and TRBJ1-5; weak D call: TRBD1 (5 bases). The CDR3 contains 16 residues. V lost 1 base and J 2 bases, leaving 13 bases between the germline ends. Germline CDR1 and CDR2: SGHRS and YFSETQ. The CDR3 sequence is CASSLFSQAGNQPQHF. CDR3 coding DNA: TGCGCCAGCAGCTTGTTCTCACAGGCGGGCAATCAGCCCCAGCATTTT.

This clonotype was observed once. The chain uses TRBV18 and TRBJ1-1; D is uncertain. V lost 6 bases, J lost 2 bases, and 7 bases lay in between. Germline-derived CDR1 and CDR2 are KGHSH and LQKENI. The CDR3 covers 12 residues. CDR3 nucleotide sequence: TGTGCCAGCTCTGGAATCAACACTGAAGCTTTCTTT. Translating gives CASSGINTEAFF. The whole variable domain, remainder taken from reference TRBV18 and TRBJ1-1, is NAGVMQNPRHLVRRRGQEARLRCSPMKGHSHVYWYRQLPEEGLKFMVYLQKENIIDESGMPKERFSAEFPKEGPSILRIQQVVRGDSAAYFCASSGINTEAFFGQGTRLTVV.

This chain joins TRBV25-1 and TRBJ2-3; tentatively, D is TRBD1 (5 bases). V was cut by 3 bases and J by 3 bases, with 10 bases left in between. The germline CDR1 and CDR2 sequences are MGHDK and SYGVNS. The CDR3 is 14 amino acids. CDR3 in DNA: TGTGCCAGCAGTGACAGGGAAGAGACAGATACGCAGTATTTT. Protein: CASSDREETDTQYF.

This sequence joins TRBV7-9 and TRBJ2-7; the D is unclear. Germline V gives CDR1 SEHNR, CDR2 FQNEAQ (reference sequence). The length of the CDR3 is 11 residues. Trimming removed 5 bases at V and 6 bases at J, with 8 bases between. DNA for the CDR3: TGTGCCAGCAGCCTCCAGCGCGAGCAGTACTTC. Translating gives CASSLQREQYF.

This clonotype was detected a few times. The chain employs TRBV7-6 and TRBJ1-4; D not certain. The germline gives CDR1 SGHVS, CDR2 FNYEAQ. The V end was cut by 4 bases, the J end by 8 bases, with 11 bases between. The length of the CDR3 is 13 residues. CDR3 sequence reads: CASSSSGFEKLFF. CDR3 sequence (DNA): TGTGCCAGCAGCTCCTCGGGTTTCGAAAAACTGTTTTTT.

The CDR3 loop is CASSATTSYEQYF. The CDR3 nucleotides read TGTGCCAGCAGTGCTACTACTTCATACGAGCAGTACTTC. V and J are TRBV6-2 or TRBV6-3 and TRBJ2-7; no clear D gene. CDR1 MNHEY and CDR2 SVGEGT come from the germline V gene. The V end lost 5 bases, the J end lost 4 bases, and 12 bases lay between the germline ends. The CDR3 totals 13 residues.

As for this clonotype: This CDR3 is missing its conserved last phenylalanine or tryptophan, likely due to a read error. The genes are TRBV29-1 and TRBJ1-1; possibly TRBD1 for D (6 bases). The CDR3 spans 14 residues. Germline loops: CDR1 SQVTM, CDR2 ANQGSEA. The ends were cut back, 0 bases at V and 9 bases at J, with 17 bases in the middle. In nucleotides, the CDR3 is TGCAGCGTTGAAGATCCCGCGGCGGGGGCTAAAGCTTTCTTG. It translates to CSVEDPAAGAKAFL.

V is TRBV7-9 and J is TRBJ1-5; D is unclear. CDR1 is SEHNR, CDR2 FQNEAQ, per germline (reference sequence). V lost 4 bases and J 0 bases, leaving 7 bases between the germline ends. This CDR3 contains 14 residues. For the CDR3, the DNA is TGTGCCAGCAGCTCGGACTATAGCAATCAGCCCCAGCATTTT. Translation gives CASSSDYSNQPQHF. The full variable domain, with the rest looked up from reference TRBV7-9 and TRBJ1-5, is DTGVSQNPRHKITKRGQNVTFRCDPISEHNRLYWYRQTLGQGPEFLTYFQNEAQLEKSRLLSDRFSAERPKGSFSTLEIQRTEQGDSAMYLCASSSDYSNQPQHFGDGTRLSIL.

The chain carries TRBV27 and TRBJ1-5; TRBD1 might be the D (6 bases). The CDR3 has 15 amino acids. Germline CDR1 and CDR2: MNHEY and SMNVEV (reference sequence). The germline V and J ends were trimmed by 4 bases and 3 bases, with 13 bases remaining between them. The CDR3 region has the DNA TGTGCCAGCAGTTCCCTGGACAGAATCAATCAGCCCCAGCATTTT. The encoded protein is CASSSLDRINQPQHF.

The V call is TRBV7-9, the J call TRBJ1-1; tentative D call: TRBD1 (5 bases). Trimming took 4 bases from V and 0 from J, leaving 9 bases between them. Germline CDR1 SEHNR, CDR2 FQNEAQ (reference sequence). The CDR3 runs 14 residues. The CDR3 DNA reads TGTGCCAGCAGCTCGGGACGGATGAACACTGAAGCTTTCTTT. Its translation: CASSSGRMNTEAFF.

The rearrangement uses TRBV5-1 and TRBJ1-1; tentative D call: TRBD1 (5 bases). The germline gives CDR1 SGHRS, CDR2 YFSETQ. Trimming cost V 0 bases and J 4 bases, with 16 bases left between them. There are 16 residues in the CDR3. Here the CDR3 DNA reads TGCGCCAGCAGCTTGGCATTGGGGCGCGGCGGCACTGAAGCTTTCTTT. This codes for CASSLALGRGGTEAFF.

The V call is TRBV12-3 or TRBV12-4, the J call TRBJ1-5; possible D gene TRBD1, 6 bases. The CDR3 runs to 14 residues. V lost 3 bases and J 6 bases, leaving 12 bases between the germline ends. The CDR3 coding sequence is TGTGCCAGCAGTTTGCAAAGGACAGTTCAGCCCCAGCATTTT. The encoded protein is CASSLQRTVQPQHF.

V usage is TRBV14 and J usage is TRBJ1-1; a possible D gene is TRBD1 (6 bases). The CDR3 runs 15 residues. The V gene lost 1 base and the J gene lost 0 bases, with 9 bases spanning the gap. The germline CDR1 and CDR2 sequences are SGHDN and FVKESK. For the CDR3, the DNA is TGTGCCAGCAGCCAAGCCAGGGGAGTGAACACTGAAGCTTTCTTT. Amino acid sequence: CASSQARGVNTEAFF.

The CDR3 loop is CAWGYQGSPLHF. The CDR3 bases are TGTGCCTGGGGTTACCAGGGCTCACCCCTCCACTTT. This rearrangement joins TRBV30 to TRBJ1-6; possibly TRBD1 for D (5 bases). CDR1 is GTSNPN, CDR2 SVGIG, per germline (reference sequence). This CDR3 spans 12 amino acids. V was pared by 5 bases and J by 10 bases, with 12 bases between.

This chain uses TRBV6-2 or TRBV6-3 with TRBJ1-1, with no clear D. CDR1 and CDR2 (germline): MNHEY, SVGEGT. The CDR3 is 14 residues long. Between the trimmed V and J ends, which lost 5 bases and 5 bases, there was a span of 15 bases. CDR3 region: CASSLGSVSTEAFF. CDR3 bases: TGTGCCAGCAGTCTCGGGTCCGTCAGTACTGAAGCTTTCTTT.

This clonotype was counted once. V is TRBV5-1 and J is TRBJ2-7, with 12 nucleotides matching TRBD2. Germline V gives CDR1 SGHRS, CDR2 YFSETQ. Trimming took 3 bases from V and 2 from J; bases not matched to a gene: 6. The CDR3 has 16 amino acids. CDR3 in DNA: TGCGCCAGCAGCTCGTATCTAGCGGGAGGGCCCTACGAGCAGTACTTC. Protein: CASSSYLAGGPYEQYF. The full variable domain, completed using reference TRBV5-1 and TRBJ2-7, is KAGVTQTPRYLIKTRGQQVTLSCSPISGHRSVSWYQQTPGQGLQFLFEYFSETQRNKGNFPGRFSGRQFSNSRSEMNVSTLELGDSALYLCASSSYLAGGPYEQYFGPGTRLTVT.

V is TRBV6-2 or TRBV6-3 and J is TRBJ1-1; 11 bases are shared with TRBD1. Germline CDR1 and CDR2: MNHEY and SVGEGT. The CDR3 contains 15 residues. V lost 2 bases, J lost 5 bases, and 4 bases stayed unmatched. The CDR3 sequence: CASSYGTGGWTEAFF. The CDR3 DNA is TGTGCCAGCAGTTACGGGACAGGGGGTTGGACTGAAGCTTTCTTT.

V gene TRBV29-1 combines with J gene TRBJ2-7; 7 nucleotides align to TRBD1. This CDR3 spans 13 amino acids. Germline-derived CDR1 and CDR2 are SQVTM and ANQGSEA. V dropped 5 bases and J dropped 3; count of bases not matched to a gene: 7. CDR3 protein: CSVSGQADYEQYF. In nucleotides, the CDR3 is TGCAGCGTTTCTGGACAGGCGGACTACGAGCAGTACTTC.

The chain recombines TRBV15 with TRBJ2-3; D unresolved. V lost 0 bases, J lost 1 base, and 8 bases lay in between. The CDR3 length is 15 residues. The germline gives CDR1 LNHNV, CDR2 YYDKDF (reference sequence). The CDR3 spells CATSRERHGTDTQYF. The CDR3 nucleotides read TGTGCCACCAGCAGAGAGCGACACGGCACAGATACGCAGTATTTT.

V usage is TRBV5-6 and J usage is TRBJ1-2; D might be TRBD1 (5 bases). V lost 6 bases to trimming and J lost 7 bases, with 28 bases between them. The CDR3 length is 17 residues. The germline gives CDR1 SGHDT, CDR2 YYEEEE. CDR3 residues: CASTRRAGNPPSSGYTF. DNA for the CDR3: TGTGCCAGCACCCGCCGGGCAGGGAACCCCCCCTCTTCTGGCTACACCTTC.

The rearrangement links TRBV10-3 to TRBJ1-5; 7 nucleotides agree with TRBD1. Germline V gene sequence: CDR1 ENHRY, CDR2 SYGVKD. This CDR3 has 14 residues. The V segment lost 6 bases and the J segment 5 bases; nucleotides outside the gene matches: 7. CDR3 sequence (DNA): TGTGCCATCAGCCGGGACAGCTCTCATCAGCCCCAGCATTTT. Translation: CAISRDSSHQPQHF.

J is TRBJ2-1 and V is TRBV13; TRBD1 agrees at 7 bases. This CDR3 is built from 13 residues. Germline trimming cut 4 bases from V and 7 bases from J; bases unmatched to any gene: 4. Germline CDR1 reads PRHDT; CDR2 reads FYEKMQ (reference sequence). CDR3 sequence: CASSSLGQNEQFF. The CDR3 nucleotides are TGTGCCAGCAGCTCACTGGGACAGAATGAGCAGTTCTTC.

The chain is built from TRBV7-9 and TRBJ1-1; no firm D call. From germline, CDR1 is SEHNR and CDR2 FQNEAQ (reference sequence). This CDR3 is built from 12 residues. V lost 2 bases and J lost 7, with 8 bases in between. The CDR3 DNA is TGTGCCAGCAGCTTATTAGCGATTGAAGCTTTCTTT. It is translated as CASSLLAIEAFF.

V is TRBV12-3 or TRBV12-4 and J is TRBJ2-2; TRBD2 aligns across 7 bases. This CDR3 region has 16 residues. Trimming took 0 bases from V and 5 from J; bases not matched to a gene: 6. Here the CDR3 reads CASSLAGGYSTGELFF. Written as DNA, the CDR3 is TGTGCCAGCAGTTTAGCGGGAGGGTATAGTACCGGGGAGCTGTTTTTT.

The rearrangement uses TRBV20-1 and TRBJ1-3; TRBD1 might be the D (5 bases). Trimming removed 6 bases at V and 3 bases at J, with 12 bases between. The germline V gene encodes CDR1 DFQATT and CDR2 SNEGSKA (reference sequence). The CDR3 has 13 amino acids. The CDR3 sequence: CSAATDGGNTIYF. CDR3 coding DNA: TGCAGTGCCGCGACAGATGGTGGAAACACCATATATTTT.

This chain uses TRBV7-8 with TRBJ1-2; D remains ambiguous. The germline V and J ends were trimmed by 1 base and 1 base, with 10 bases remaining between them. The CDR3 consists of 15 residues. Germline CDR1 SGHVS, CDR2 FQNEAQ. This CDR3 reads CASSLGRWSNYGYTF. The DNA of the CDR3 is TGTGCCAGCAGCTTAGGCCGTTGGAGTAACTATGGCTACACCTTC.

The chain recombines TRBV21-1 with TRBJ2-2; the tabulated D call, TRBD2, remains unverified against the DNA. TRBV21-1 is a documented pseudogene. This CDR3 region has 18 residues. The CDR3 region is CASSKVEAGDERTGELFF. CDR3 nucleotides: TGTGCCAGCAGCAAAGTTGAAGCGGGAGATGAACGGACCGGGGAGCTGTTTTTT.